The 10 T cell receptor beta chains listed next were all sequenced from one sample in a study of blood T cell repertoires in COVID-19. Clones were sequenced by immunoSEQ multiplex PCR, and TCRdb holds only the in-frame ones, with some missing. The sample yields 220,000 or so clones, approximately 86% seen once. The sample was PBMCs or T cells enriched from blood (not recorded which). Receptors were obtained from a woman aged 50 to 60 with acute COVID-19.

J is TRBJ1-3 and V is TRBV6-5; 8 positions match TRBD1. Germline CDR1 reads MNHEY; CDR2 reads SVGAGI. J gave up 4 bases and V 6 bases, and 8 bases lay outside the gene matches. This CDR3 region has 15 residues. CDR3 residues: CASSLRQGRGNTIYF. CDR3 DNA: TGTGCCAGCAGCTTAAGACAGGGGAGGGGAAACACCATATATTTT.

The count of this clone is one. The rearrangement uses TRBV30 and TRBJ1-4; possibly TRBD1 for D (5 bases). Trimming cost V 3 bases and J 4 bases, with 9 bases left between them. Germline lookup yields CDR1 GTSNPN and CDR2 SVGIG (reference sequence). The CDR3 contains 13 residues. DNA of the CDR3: TGTGCCTGGAGGGGCAGGGTTAATGAAAAACTGTTTTTT. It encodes CAWRGRVNEKLFF.

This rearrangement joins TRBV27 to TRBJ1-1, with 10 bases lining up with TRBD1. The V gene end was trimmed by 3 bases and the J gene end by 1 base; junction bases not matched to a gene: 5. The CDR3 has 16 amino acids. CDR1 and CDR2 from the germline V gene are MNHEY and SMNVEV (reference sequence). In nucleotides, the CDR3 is TGTGCCAGCAGTTTGACAGGGGGCTTTGGGAACACTGAAGCTTTCTTT. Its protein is CASSLTGGFGNTEAFF.

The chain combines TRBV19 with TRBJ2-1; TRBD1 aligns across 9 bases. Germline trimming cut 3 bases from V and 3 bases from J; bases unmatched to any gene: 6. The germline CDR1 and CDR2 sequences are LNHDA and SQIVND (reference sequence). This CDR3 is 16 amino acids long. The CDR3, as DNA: TGTGCCAGTAGTATTACAGGGGGCAGGTTCTACAATGAGCAGTTCTTC. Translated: CASSITGGRFYNEQFF.

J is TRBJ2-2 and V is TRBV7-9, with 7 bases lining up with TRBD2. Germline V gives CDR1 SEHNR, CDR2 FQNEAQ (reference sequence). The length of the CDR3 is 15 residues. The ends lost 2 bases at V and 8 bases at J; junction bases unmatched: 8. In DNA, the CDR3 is TGTGCCAGCAGCTTAACTAGCGCTGAGTCTGGGGAGCTGTTTTTT. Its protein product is CASSLTSAESGELFF.

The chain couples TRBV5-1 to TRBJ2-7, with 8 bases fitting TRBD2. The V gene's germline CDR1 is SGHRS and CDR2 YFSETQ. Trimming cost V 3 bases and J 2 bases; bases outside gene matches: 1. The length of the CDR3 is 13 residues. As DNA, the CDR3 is TGCGCCAGCAGCTCGGGACTAGCCTACGAGCAGTACTTC. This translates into CASSSGLAYEQYF.

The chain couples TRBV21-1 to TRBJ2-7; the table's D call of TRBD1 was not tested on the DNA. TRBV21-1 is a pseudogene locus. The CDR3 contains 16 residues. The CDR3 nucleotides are TGTGCCAGCAGCAAAGGGGCACAGGAGAACTCCTACGAGCAGTACTTC. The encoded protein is CASSKGAQENSYEQYF.

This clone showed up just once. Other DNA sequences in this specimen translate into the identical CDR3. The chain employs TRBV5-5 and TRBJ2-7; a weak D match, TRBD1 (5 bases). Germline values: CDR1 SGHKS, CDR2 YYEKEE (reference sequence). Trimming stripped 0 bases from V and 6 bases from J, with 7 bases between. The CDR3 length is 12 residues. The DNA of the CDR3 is TGTGCCAGCAGCTTGGCAGGGTTCGAGCAGTACTTC. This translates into CASSLAGFEQYF.

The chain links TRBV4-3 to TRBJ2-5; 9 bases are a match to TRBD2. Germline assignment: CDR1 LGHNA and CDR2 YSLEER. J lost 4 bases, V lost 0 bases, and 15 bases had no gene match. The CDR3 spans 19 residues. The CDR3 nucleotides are TGCGCCAGCAGCCAAGACCTCGTCCGCATAGCGGGAGAGCCAGAGACCCAGTACTTC. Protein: CASSQDLVRIAGEPETQYF.

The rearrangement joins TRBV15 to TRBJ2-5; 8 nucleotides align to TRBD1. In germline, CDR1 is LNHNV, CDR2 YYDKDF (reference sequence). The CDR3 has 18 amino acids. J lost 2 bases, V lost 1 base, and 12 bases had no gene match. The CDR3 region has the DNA TGTGCCACCAGCAGAGGTGGGACAGGCCTGGGCCCTCAAGAGACCCAGTACTTC. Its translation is CATSRGGTGLGPQETQYF.